This record concerns one T cell receptor (beta chain) sequence. These data originate in a study of blood T cell repertoires in COVID-19. Looking at the study overall: Nucleic acid was either cDNA or gDNA, and it came from T cells, B-cell-depleted T cells, or PBMCs.

Participants were aged about 18 to 90 years from about two dozen US areas. Each participant's cohort was designated according to participant-reported clinical history. The ends were cut back, 5 bases at V and 2 bases at J, with 15 bases in the middle. The germline CDR1 and CDR2 sequences are SEHNR and FQNEAQ (reference sequence). CDR3 length equals 15 residues. This table comes from immunoSEQ multiplex PCR, and its TCRdb copy is limited to in-frame clones, with some not included. The sample has fewer than 250,000 clones, roughly 86% seen once. Sequenced material: PBMCs or T cells enriched from blood (not recorded which). The receptor comes from a woman younger than 45 with acute COVID-19. The rearrangement links TRBV7-9 to TRBJ1-1; TRBD1 is a possible D gene (5 bases). CDR3: CASSQFQGSNTEAFF. CDR3 DNA sequence: TGTGCCAGCAGCCAATTCCAGGGATCAAACACTGAAGCTTTCTTT.